The T cell receptor (beta chain) under discussion was sequenced for a study of OX40 agonist ivuxolimab in advanced cancers. On the study more broadly: Patients received ivuxolimab, an intravenous treatment, every 2 weeks at 0.01 to 10 mg/kg.

The sample holds many counts of this clone. Trimming pared 2 bases from V and 4 bases from J, leaving 7 bases between. CDR3 length equals 13 residues. CDR1 is SGHNT and CDR2 is YENEEA in the germline V gene. TCRdb's copy holds only in-frame clones and misses some; the assay was immunoSEQ multiplex PCR. The top ten clones hold almost 60% of a sample with fewer than 6,500 clones, approximately 70% of them seen once. This sequence was found in an adult with an advanced solid tumor such as melanoma, head and neck, liver or kidney cancer. V and J are TRBV11-3 and TRBJ2-3; D is unclear. The source material was CD4+ or CD8+ T cells sorted from blood, sampled in a trial of the OX40 agonist ivuxolimab. The CDR3 DNA reads TGTGCCAGCAGCTTACGAAATTCAGATACGCAGTATTTT. It yields the protein CASSLRNSDTQYF.